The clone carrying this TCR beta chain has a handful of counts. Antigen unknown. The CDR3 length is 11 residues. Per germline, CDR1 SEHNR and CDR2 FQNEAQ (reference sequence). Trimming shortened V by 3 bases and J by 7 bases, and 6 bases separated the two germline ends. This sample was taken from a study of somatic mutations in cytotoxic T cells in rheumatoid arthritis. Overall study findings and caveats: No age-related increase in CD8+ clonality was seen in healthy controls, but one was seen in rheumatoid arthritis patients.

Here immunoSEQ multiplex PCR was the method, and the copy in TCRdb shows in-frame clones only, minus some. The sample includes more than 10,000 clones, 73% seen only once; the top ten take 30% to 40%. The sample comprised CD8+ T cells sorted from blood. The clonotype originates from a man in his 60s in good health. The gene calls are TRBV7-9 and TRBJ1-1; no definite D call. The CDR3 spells CASSFIVEAFF. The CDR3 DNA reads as TGTGCCAGCAGCTTCATAGTTGAAGCTTTCTTT.